This entry is about one TCR beta chain. This entry belongs to a study of control samples from healthy donors and cancer patients. The CDR3 totals 13 residues. CDR1 is MNHNY, CDR2 SVGAGI, per germline (reference sequence). The V gene lost 6 bases and the J gene lost 5 bases, with 14 bases spanning the gap. Measured with immunoSEQ multiplex PCR; TCRdb has only the in-frame clones, and not every one. Of roughly 80,000 clones listed, under 90% were seen once; the top ten hold less than 7%. The chain combines TRBV6-6 with TRBJ2-7, with a possible D match to TRBD1 (6 bases). The source material was blood. The receptor was isolated from a man in his fifties in good health. CDR3 residues: CASSNRVGNEQYF. CDR3 DNA sequence: TGTGCCAGCAGCAACAGGGTGGGCAACGAGCAGTACTTC.